The entry that follows covers one T cell receptor beta chain sequence. No antigen is known for it. The entry originates in a study of cytomegalovirus exposure and HLA in healthy donors. Study-level findings and limits: HLA alleles showed associations with 15,000 to 20,000 TCR beta sequences in a later analysis, at a 0.05 false discovery rate.

The V gene lost 0 bases and the J gene lost 6 bases, with 11 bases spanning the gap. This CDR3 is built from 14 residues. CDR1 is LGHNT, CDR2 FRNRAP, per germline. 13 Jbeta primers and 60 Vbeta primers were used for the PCR. TCRdb keeps only in-frame clones here, not all; method: immunoSEQ multiplex PCR. The table records around 140,000 clones, approximately 75% of them present only once. Material: PBMCs. The genes are TRBV12-5 and TRBJ1-2; D ambiguous. The TCR originated in a male donor in good health and CMV-seronegative. DNA of the CDR3: TGTGCTAGTGGTTTGGTACGGGGTTCCGATGGCTACACCTTC. The encoded protein is CASGLVRGSDGYTF.